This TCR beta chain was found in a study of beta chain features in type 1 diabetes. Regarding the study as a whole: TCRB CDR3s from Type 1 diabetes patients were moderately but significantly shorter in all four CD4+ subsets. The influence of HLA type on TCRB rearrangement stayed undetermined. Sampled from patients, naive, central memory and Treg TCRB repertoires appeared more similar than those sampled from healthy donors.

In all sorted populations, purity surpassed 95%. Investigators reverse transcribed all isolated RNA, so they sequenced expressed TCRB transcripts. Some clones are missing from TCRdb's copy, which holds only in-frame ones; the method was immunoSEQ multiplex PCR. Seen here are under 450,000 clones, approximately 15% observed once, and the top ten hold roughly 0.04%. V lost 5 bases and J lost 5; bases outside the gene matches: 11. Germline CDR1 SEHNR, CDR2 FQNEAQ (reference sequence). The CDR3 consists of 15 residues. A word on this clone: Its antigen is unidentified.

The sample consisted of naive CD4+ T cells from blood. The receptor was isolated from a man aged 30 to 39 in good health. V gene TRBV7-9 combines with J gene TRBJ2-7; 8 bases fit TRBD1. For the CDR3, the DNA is TGTGCCAGCAGCCGAGAGGGACAGGTGAGGAACGAGCAGTACTTC. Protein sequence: CASSREGQVRNEQYF.